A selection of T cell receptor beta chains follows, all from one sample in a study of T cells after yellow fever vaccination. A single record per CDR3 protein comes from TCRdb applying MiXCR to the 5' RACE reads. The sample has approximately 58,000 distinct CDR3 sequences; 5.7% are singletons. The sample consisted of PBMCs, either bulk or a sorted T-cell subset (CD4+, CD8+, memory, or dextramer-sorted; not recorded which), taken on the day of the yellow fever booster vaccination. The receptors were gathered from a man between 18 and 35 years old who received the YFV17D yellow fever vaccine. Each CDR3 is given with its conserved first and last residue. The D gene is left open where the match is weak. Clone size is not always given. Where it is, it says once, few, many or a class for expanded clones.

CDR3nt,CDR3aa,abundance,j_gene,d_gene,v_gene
TGTGCCAGCAGCCGAAAGGGAACAGGCTCCTACGAGCAGTACTTC,CASSRKGTGSYEQYF,many,TRBJ2-7,NA,TRBV7-9
TGTGCCAGTAGCCCGGGGGGTGGGAATGAGCAGTTCTTC,CASSPGGGNEQFF,few,TRBJ2-1,TRBD2,TRBV19
TGTGCCAGCAGTTATTCATGGAATGAGCAGTTCTTC,CASSYSWNEQFF,many,TRBJ2-1,NA,TRBV7-9
TGTGCCAGCAGTCCCATAGGACAGTCGAACACTGAAGCTTTCTTT,CASSPIGQSNTEAFF,few,TRBJ1-1,NA,TRBV27
TGTGCCAGCAGTGATCGGGGGGGTTTCTATGGCTACACCTTC,CASSDRGGFYGYTF,few,TRBJ1-2,NA,TRBV25-1
TGTGCCAGCAGTTCAGGCAATCAGCCCCAGCATTTT,CASSSGNQPQHF,many,TRBJ1-5,NA,TRBV12-3/TRBV12-4
TGTGCCAGCAGCTTTAGCGGAACCGGGGAGCTGTTTTTT,CASSFSGTGELFF,many,TRBJ2-2,NA,TRBV7-3
TGTGCCAGCCGTGGGTCCTTACAAGAGACCCAGTACTTC,CASRGSLQETQYF,few,TRBJ2-5,NA,TRBV6-6
TGTGCCAGCTCCCCTTCTGGGAGCTCTGGAAACACCATATATTTT,CASSPSGSSGNTIYF,many,TRBJ1-3,NA,TRBV12-3/TRBV12-4
TGTGCCAGCAGTCCCGGGACTAGCGGGGTCCAATGGGCCCAGTACTTC,CASSPGTSGVQWAQYF,NA,TRBJ2-5,TRBD2,TRBV7-8
TGTGCCAGCAGTTTAGGGATCGGAACTGAAGCTTTCTTT,CASSLGIGTEAFF,many,TRBJ1-1,NA,TRBV7-6
TGCGCCAGCAGCTACAGACTAGCGGGGGGCCTAGGACGCGATGAGCAGTTCTTC,CASSYRLAGGLGRDEQFF,few,TRBJ2-1,TRBD2,TRBV5-1
TGCGCCAGCAGCCAAGGGTTAGCTTGGGGCGATGAGCAGTTCTTC,CASSQGLAWGDEQFF,NA,TRBJ2-1,NA,TRBV4-1
TGTGCCAGCAGTTGGACGGGGAACTATGGCTACACCTTC,CASSWTGNYGYTF,many,TRBJ1-2,NA,TRBV12-3/TRBV12-4
TGCGCCAGCAGCTTCAGTAGCGGCCTTCTCTCCTACAATGAGCAGTTCTTC,CASSFSSGLLSYNEQFF,NA,TRBJ2-1,NA,TRBV5-1
TGTGCCAGCAGTTACTTGCGGGTACACCCCACCGGCGGGGGCTACACCTTC,CASSYLRVHPTGGGYTF,few,TRBJ1-2,NA,TRBV6-5
TGTGCCAGCAGTTTAGGTCGAGGGGGTTATGGCTACACCTTC,CASSLGRGGYGYTF,NA,TRBJ1-2,NA,TRBV28
TGTGCCAGCAGCCCCCGGGACAGGGTACTCTACGAGCAGTACTTC,CASSPRDRVLYEQYF,many,TRBJ2-7,TRBD1,TRBV5-5
TGTGCCAGCAGTTTCCCGGACAGGGGGCTGGAGACCCAGTACTTC,CASSFPDRGLETQYF,many,TRBJ2-5,TRBD1,TRBV12-3/TRBV12-4
TGTGCCAGCAGCGGCGGGGGGGCGGCCAAAAACATTCAGTACTTC,CASSGGGAAKNIQYF,few,TRBJ2-4,TRBD2,TRBV3-1
TGCGCCAGCAGCTGCCCCGCGGCAGAAAATAGCAATCAGCCCCAGCATTTT,CASSCPAAENSNQPQHF,NA,TRBJ1-5,NA,TRBV5-1
TGTGCCAGCAGTTACTCGCCAGGGGGCGAGGAGACCCAGTACTTC,CASSYSPGGEETQYF,many,TRBJ2-5,TRBD1,TRBV6-6
TGCGCCAGCAGCCAAGCCCCAGGGGCCCCTTACGAGCAGTACTTC,CASSQAPGAPYEQYF,many,TRBJ2-7,NA,TRBV4-1
TGTGCCAGCAGCGCATCCACCAGGGAGAACGAGCAGTACTTC,CASSASTRENEQYF,many,TRBJ2-7,NA,TRBV27
TGTGCCAGCAGGAGACAGGCTAATGAAAAACTGTTTTTT,CASRRQANEKLFF,NA,TRBJ1-4,NA,TRBV6-5
TGTGCCAGCAGCACGAGGACATCTGAGCAGTTCTTC,CASSTRTSEQFF,many,TRBJ2-1,NA,TRBV7-6
TGTGCCAGCAGTGCCATCCCAGGGGACGGCTACACCTTC,CASSAIPGDGYTF,NA,TRBJ1-2,NA,TRBV12-3/TRBV12-4
TGCGCCAGCAGCCAAGTCGACAGGGAAGTTGGCTACACCTTC,CASSQVDREVGYTF,few,TRBJ1-2,TRBD1,TRBV4-3
TGCGCCAGCAGCCTCCCGACGGGAACTAATGAAAAACTGTTTTTT,CASSLPTGTNEKLFF,few,TRBJ1-4,NA,TRBV4-1
TGTGCCAGCAGCTTAACTCTCCCGGGGGATACGCAGTATTTT,CASSLTLPGDTQYF,NA,TRBJ2-3,NA,TRBV11-2
TGTGCCAGTAGTATCCAAATCTACCAGGGGGCGAAAAGCAATCAGCCCCAGCATTTT,CASSIQIYQGAKSNQPQHF,few,TRBJ1-5,TRBD1,TRBV19
TGTGCCAGCAGCTTCCTCTCGGAGACCCAGTACTTC,CASSFLSETQYF,NA,TRBJ2-5,NA,TRBV7-8
TGTGCCATCAGTGAGCGTATATCAGGACTAATGACTGAAGCTTTCTTT,CAISERISGLMTEAFF,many,TRBJ1-1,NA,TRBV10-3
TGTGCCAGCAGGCCCGGGACACCTGGGGCCAACGTCCTGACTTTC,CASRPGTPGANVLTF,NA,TRBJ2-6,NA,TRBV5-4
TGTGCCAGCAGTCAACGCGGACAGGGGCTAGACACAGATACGCAGTATTTT,CASSQRGQGLDTDTQYF,many,TRBJ2-3,TRBD1,TRBV12-3/TRBV12-4
TGTGCCAGCAGCTTGGCCTACGGGAGCTCCTACAATGAGCAGTTCTTC,CASSLAYGSSYNEQFF,few,TRBJ2-1,NA,TRBV5-6
TGTGCCAGCAGCCCCACTTGGCGCAATCAGCCCCAGCATTTT,CASSPTWRNQPQHF,NA,TRBJ1-5,NA,TRBV3-1
TGTGCCAGCAGCCAGGATCCTACTGACAGGGCTGAAGCTTTCTTT,CASSQDPTDRAEAFF,NA,TRBJ1-1,TRBD1,TRBV4-2
TGTGCCAGCAGTGAGGGACACAAGGCCTACGAGCAGTACTTC,CASSEGHKAYEQYF,NA,TRBJ2-7,NA,TRBV25-1
TGCGCCAGCAGCTTGACAACTAATGAAAAACTGTTTTTT,CASSLTTNEKLFF,NA,TRBJ1-4,NA,TRBV5-1
TGTGCCAGCAGCCAAAGACGGGATAGCGGGACCTACAGCTCCTACAATGAGCAGTTCTTC,CASSQRRDSGTYSSYNEQFF,many,TRBJ2-1,TRBD2,TRBV4-2
TGTGCCAGCAGCCCAGGGCAGGGGGGTCAGCCCCAGCATTTT,CASSPGQGGQPQHF,many,TRBJ1-5,TRBD1,TRBV12-3/TRBV12-4